In this sample, the clone carrying this TCR beta chain turned up a few times. No antigen is known for it. The germline gives CDR1 ENHRY, CDR2 SYGVKD. The CDR3 loop spans 15 amino acids. V was trimmed by 6 bases and J by 0 bases, leaving 12 bases between them. This sample was taken from a study of CD8+ T cells in alopecia areata. Study-wide results and limits: Between patients, shared TCR sequences were less clear than in mice. This was possibly due in part to HLA diversity in the patient population.

Sequencing used cDNA as its template, made by extracting RNA and reverse transcribing it. Method: immunoSEQ multiplex PCR; TCRdb's copy keeps in-frame clones and lacks some. The repertoire consists of approximately 180,000 clones, with roughly 60% occurring once and the leading ten covering around 1.6%. J is TRBJ2-1 and V is TRBV10-3; no clear D. The material was CD4+ T cells sorted from blood, obtained at week 0. This receptor was taken from a human donor with alopecia areata. DNA of the CDR3: TGTGCCATCAGCGCCGGCGGCGGCTCCTACAATGAGCAGTTCTTC. Translated, it gives CAISAGGGSYNEQFF.